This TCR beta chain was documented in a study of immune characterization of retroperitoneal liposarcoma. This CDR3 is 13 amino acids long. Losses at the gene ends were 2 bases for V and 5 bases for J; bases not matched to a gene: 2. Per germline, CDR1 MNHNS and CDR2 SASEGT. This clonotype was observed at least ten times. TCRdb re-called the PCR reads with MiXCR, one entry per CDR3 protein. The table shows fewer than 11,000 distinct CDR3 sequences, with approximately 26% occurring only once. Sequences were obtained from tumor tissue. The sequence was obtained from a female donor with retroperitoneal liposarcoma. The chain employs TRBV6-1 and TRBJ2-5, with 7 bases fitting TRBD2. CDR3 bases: TGTGCCAGCAGTGAACGGGAGGCCGAGACCCAGTACTTC. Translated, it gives CASSEREAETQYF.